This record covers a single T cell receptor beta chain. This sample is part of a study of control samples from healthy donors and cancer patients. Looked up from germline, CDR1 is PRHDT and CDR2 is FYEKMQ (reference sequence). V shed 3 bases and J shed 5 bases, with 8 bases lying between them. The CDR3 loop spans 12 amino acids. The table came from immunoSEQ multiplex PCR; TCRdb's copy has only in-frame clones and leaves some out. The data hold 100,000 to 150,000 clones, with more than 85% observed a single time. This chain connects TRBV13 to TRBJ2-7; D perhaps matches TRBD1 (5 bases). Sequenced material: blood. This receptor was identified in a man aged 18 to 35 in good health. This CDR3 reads CASSFGRDEQYF. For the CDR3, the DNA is TGTGCCAGCAGCTTTGGCAGGGACGAGCAGTACTTC.